This record looks at one T cell receptor beta chain sequence and its context. Its antigen is as yet unknown. The data were obtained in a study of shared clonotypes between healthy human individuals. As for the study in general: Contributing individuals were a couple of females and a few males aged 18 to 49. Study-level points and caveats: Sample collection involved blood only; tissue repertoires are likely different.

Original data processing: Because ImmunoSEQ provided only junction sequences with no quality scores, the filtering differed. The assay was immunoSEQ multiplex PCR, and TCRdb's table has in-frame clones only and misses some. The V and J calls and clone size come from that table; D and trimming were worked out from the DNA. The data contain 450,000 or so clones, over 60% of them singletons. Germline CDR1 SGHRS, CDR2 YFSETQ. This CDR3 comprises 15 residues. With 3 bases clipped from V and 4 bases from J, the junction kept 6 bases outside the gene matches. The sequencing sample was made of PBMCs. This receptor was identified in a woman in her thirties or forties in good health. Some clones in this sample may be carry-over from other donors' samples. This chain connects TRBV5-1 to TRBJ2-2; 7 bases are a match to TRBD1. The CDR3 coding sequence is TGCGCCAGCAGCTGGACAGGCGGTGGCACCGGGGAGCTGTTTTTT. Its protein product is CASSWTGGGTGELFF.